Each of the 10 T cell receptor beta chains below was sequenced from the same sample in a study of blood T cell repertoires in COVID-19. Using immunoSEQ multiplex PCR, the repertoire was profiled, and TCRdb retains in-frame clones only, with some absent. The sample holds over 200,000 clones; under 90% are singletons and the top ten take 2% to 3%. Sequencing used peripheral blood. The receptors derive from a woman aged 40 to 50 with active or convalescent COVID-19.

This clone was observed a few times. J is TRBJ2-1 and V is TRBV20-1, with D hard to call. CDR1 and CDR2 (germline): DFQATT, SNEGSKA (reference sequence). This CDR3 has 11 amino acids. Trimming took 1 base from V and 9 from J, leaving 7 bases between them. CDR3 DNA: TGCAGTGCTAGAGCGGAGCGTGAGCAGTTCTTC. Translating gives CSARAEREQFF.

The chain carries TRBV7-3 and TRBJ2-1; 10 bases fit TRBD1. The germline gives CDR1 SGHTA, CDR2 FQGTGA. The CDR3 is made up of 16 amino acids. V lost 3 bases and J lost 4; bases outside the gene matches: 6. The CDR3 sequence: CASSFWGTGVYNEQFF. Written as DNA, the CDR3 is TGTGCCAGCAGCTTTTGGGGGACAGGGGTGTACAATGAGCAGTTCTTC.

This clone was picked up many times. V is TRBV11-3 and J is TRBJ1-6, with D hard to call. The CDR3 has 13 amino acids. V dropped 4 bases and J dropped 10 bases, with 11 bases sitting between them. Germline values: CDR1 SGHNT, CDR2 YENEEA. CDR3 sequence (DNA): TGTGCCAGCAGCTCAGGCGGGTACTCACCCCTCCACTTT. Translating gives CASSSGGYSPLHF.

This clone was found once. The chain recombines TRBV5-1 with TRBJ1-3; possible D gene TRBD1, 5 bases. The CDR3 consists of 13 residues. Per germline, CDR1 SGHRS and CDR2 YFSETQ. The germline V and J ends were trimmed by 0 bases and 4 bases, with 5 bases remaining between them. The CDR3 sequence is CASSLDRGNTIYF. As DNA, the CDR3 is TGCGCCAGCAGCTTGGACAGGGGAAACACCATATATTTT.

This clone was observed once. The rearrangement uses TRBV9 and TRBJ1-1; 7 positions agree with TRBD1. Germline values: CDR1 SGDLS, CDR2 YYNGEE. V lost 4 bases to trimming and J lost 4 bases; unmatched junction nucleotides: 22. This CDR3 spans 19 amino acids. The CDR3 sequence is CASSPVGVSEGARGTEAFF. The CDR3 DNA is TGTGCCAGCAGCCCCGTGGGGGTTTCGGAGGGGGCAAGGGGCACTGAAGCTTTCTTT.

V and J are TRBV4-3 and TRBJ2-7; D gene unclear. The CDR3 has 13 amino acids. The V end lost 0 bases, the J end lost 4 bases, and 7 bases lay between the germline ends. In germline, CDR1 is LGHNA, CDR2 YSLEER. CDR3: CASSQDLTYEQYF. CDR3 bases: TGCGCCAGCAGCCAAGATCTGACATACGAGCAGTACTTC.

This clone was observed a few times. This chain uses TRBV25-1 with TRBJ1-2; D remains unclear. The ends were cut back, 3 bases at V and 0 bases at J, with 11 bases in the middle. This CDR3 is built from 15 residues. Germline V gene data show CDR1 as MGHDK and CDR2 as SYGVNS. DNA for the CDR3: TGTGCCAGCAGTGATGGAGGGAACCCTAACTATGGCTACACCTTC. It yields the protein CASSDGGNPNYGYTF.

This chain uses TRBV7-3 with TRBJ2-5, with D unresolved. The CDR3 runs 13 residues. The V and J ends lost 0 bases and 5 bases respectively, with 7 bases between them. CDR1 and CDR2 (germline): SGHTA, FQGTGA. The DNA for the CDR3 is TGTGCCAGCAGCTTAACTGTTATGGAGACCCAGTACTTC. Translated, it gives CASSLTVMETQYF. The variable domain in full, with the rest retrieved from reference TRBV7-3 and TRBJ2-5, is GAGVSQTPSNKVTEKGKYVELRCDPISGHTALYWYRQSLGQGPEFLIYFQGTGAADDSGLPNDRFFAVRPEGSVSTLKIQRTERGDSAVYLCASSLTVMETQYFGPGTRLLVL.

This clone was seen only once. The chain combines TRBV28 with TRBJ2-1; 7 nucleotides align to TRBD2. This CDR3 region has 14 residues. Unmatched junction bases numbered 9, after V lost 6 bases and J lost 7 bases. Germline CDR1 reads MDHEN; CDR2 reads SYDVKM. This CDR3 is CASSPYGGRNEQFF. DNA for the CDR3: TGTGCCAGCAGCCCATACGGGGGGAGGAATGAGCAGTTCTTC.

In the case of this clone: A much larger clone sits a single nucleotide away, making a read error possible. J is TRBJ1-5 and V is TRBV10-3, with 9 positions matching TRBD1. Losses at the gene ends were 10 bases for V and 6 bases for J; bases not matched to a gene: 13. Germline V gene data show CDR1 as ENHRY and CDR2 as SYGVKD. This CDR3 spans 15 amino acids. Here the CDR3 reads CATGDRAPMGQPQHF. The DNA for the CDR3 is TGTGCCACGGGGGACAGGGCTCCAATGGGTCAGCCCCAGCATTTT.